This TCR beta chain was sequenced for a study of blood T cell repertoires in COVID-19. Study overall: The United States, Italy and Spain provided the acute and convalescent COVID-19 samples.

CDR1 LGHNA and CDR2 YSLEER come from the germline V gene. With 5 bases removed from V and 4 bases from J, the gap between germline ends came to 20 bases. The CDR3 is 16 amino acids. The repertoire was sequenced with immunoSEQ multiplex PCR; TCRdb's copy has only in-frame clones and lacks some. The table shows 140,000 to 150,000 clones, with over 75% occurring only once. The clonotype comes from a man younger than 35 with COVID-19, enrolled during active disease. The sequenced sample consisted of peripheral blood. V usage is TRBV4-3 and J usage is TRBJ2-5; tentatively, D is TRBD2 (6 bases). This CDR3 is CASSKRAARLGETQYF. CDR3 nucleotides: TGCGCCAGCAGCAAACGGGCAGCCCGACTAGGAGAGACCCAGTACTTC.